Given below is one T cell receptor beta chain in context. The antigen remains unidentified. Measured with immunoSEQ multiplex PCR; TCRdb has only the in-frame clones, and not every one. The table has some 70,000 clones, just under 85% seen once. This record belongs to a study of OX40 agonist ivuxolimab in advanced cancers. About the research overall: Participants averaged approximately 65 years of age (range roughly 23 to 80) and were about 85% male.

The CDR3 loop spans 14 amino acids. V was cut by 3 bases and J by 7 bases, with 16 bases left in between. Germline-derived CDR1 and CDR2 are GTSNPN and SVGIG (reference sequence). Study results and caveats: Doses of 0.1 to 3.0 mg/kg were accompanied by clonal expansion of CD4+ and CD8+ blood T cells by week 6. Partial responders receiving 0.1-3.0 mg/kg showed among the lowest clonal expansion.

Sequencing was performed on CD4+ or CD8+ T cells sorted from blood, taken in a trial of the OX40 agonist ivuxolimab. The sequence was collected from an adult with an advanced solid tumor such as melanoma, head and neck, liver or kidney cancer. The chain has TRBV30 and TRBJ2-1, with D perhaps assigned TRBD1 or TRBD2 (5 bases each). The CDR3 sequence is CAWSRGPDVNEQFF. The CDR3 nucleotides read TGTGCCTGGAGCCGGGGCCCCGACGTGAATGAGCAGTTCTTC.